This T cell receptor beta chain was obtained from a study of beta chain features in type 1 diabetes. This clone was detected a few times. The whole isolated RNA underwent reverse transcription, so sequencing captured expressed TCRB transcripts. Libraries were prepared by immunoSEQ multiplex PCR; TCRdb keeps only in-frame clonotypes and omits some of them. The table records about 620,000 clones, roughly 16% of them present only once. The clonotype originates from a man aged 18 to 29 in good health. Specimen: naive CD4+ T cells from blood.

The CDR3 DNA reads as TGTGCCAGCAGCTCCAAAACAGCTGACACTGAAGCTTTCTTT. Protein: CASSSKTADTEAFF. The J gene is TRBJ1-1, the V gene TRBV7-9; D is undetermined. V was shortened by 4 bases and J by 3 bases, with 12 bases between the two germline ends. The CDR3 runs to 14 residues. CDR1 and CDR2 from the germline V gene are SEHNR and FQNEAQ (reference sequence).